The 16 T cell receptor beta chains listed next were all sequenced from one sample in a study of vaccination effects on CD4 cells after COVID-19 (dated by TCRdb to between 2020 and 2023). The library was obtained by the immunoSEQ multiplex PCR assay. TCRdb mirrors the immuneACCESS table, restricted to in-frame sequences. Some clones are absent from its copies; in checked studies, under half trace to an unresolved V gene, and the reason for the others is unknown. This sample holds 20,000 to 25,000 clones; about 71% were observed only once. In total, the top ten clones hold 9.5% to 15% of the sample. In the ViraFEST assay, PBMC were stimulated with viral peptide pools, and TCR sequencing was then used to find antigen-specific CD4+ T cell clonotypes based on their expansion. After less than 13 days of culture, CD4+ T cells were isolated with the EasySep CD4+ T cell isolation kit. Healthy vaccine recipients had no prior SARS-CoV-2 infection, confirmed by negative nucleocapsid antibodies before and after vaccination.

Antigens of these TCRs are unknown. The sequenced sample was CD4+ T cells from PBMCs cultured with HCoV-OC43 spike peptides, obtained before COVID-19 vaccination. The cell subset or site label on this specimen signifies: HCoV-OC43 spike overlapping peptide pool stimulation. The source of these receptors is a human donor who received a COVID-19 vaccine.

This chain links TRBV29-1 with TRBJ1-2, with TRBD1 as a possible D gene (6 bases). The V end was cut by 5 bases, the J end by 8 bases, with 21 bases between. CDR3 length: 14 amino acids. The germline gives CDR1 SQVTM, CDR2 ANQGSEA. CDR3 sequence: CSVSDNREKGGYTF. The DNA of the CDR3 is TGCAGCGTTTCGGACAACAGGGAGAAGGGCGGCTACACCTTC.

V usage is TRBV12-5 and J usage is TRBJ1-1; no definite D call. Germline V gene data show CDR1 as LGHNT and CDR2 as FRNRAP. CDR3 length: 17 amino acids. V was clipped by 4 bases and J by 1 base, with 19 bases between them. This CDR3 is CASGSLYSGRANTEAFF. Written as DNA, the CDR3 is TGTGCTAGTGGTTCGCTCTACTCTGGGAGGGCGAACACTGAAGCTTTCTTT. The full variable domain, its missing parts supplied by reference TRBV12-5 and TRBJ1-1, is DARVTQTPRHKVTEMGQEVTMRCQPILGHNTVFWYRQTMMQGLELLAYFRNRAPLDDSGMPKDRFSAEMPDATLATLKIQPSEPRDSAVYFCASGSLYSGRANTEAFFGQGTRLTVV.

The chain employs TRBV6-5 and TRBJ2-7; TRBD2 aligns across 13 bases. Germline V gene lookup returns CDR1 MNHEY and CDR2 SVGAGI. This CDR3 has 15 residues. The junction had 9 bases not matched to a gene; V was cut back by 6 bases and J by 7 bases. CDR3 region: CASRPLAGGILEQYF. The CDR3 coding sequence is TGTGCCAGCAGGCCACTAGCGGGAGGGATCTTGGAGCAGTACTTC.

This clone was detected a few times. The chain carries TRBV7-9 and TRBJ1-1; D is possibly TRBD1 (6 bases). V was shortened by 4 bases and J by 7 bases, with 10 bases between the two germline ends. The CDR3 loop spans 12 amino acids. Germline assignment: CDR1 SEHNR and CDR2 FQNEAQ (reference sequence). CDR3 amino acids: CASSSLGGEAFF. The CDR3 DNA sequence: TGTGCCAGCAGCTCCCTAGGGGGTGAAGCTTTCTTT.

The chain uses TRBV19 and TRBJ1-3; D is possibly TRBD1 (5 bases). This CDR3 comprises 14 residues. Germline V lookup: CDR1 LNHDA, CDR2 SQIVND (reference sequence). V lost 3 bases and J 3 bases, leaving 9 bases between the germline ends. CDR3 amino acids: CASSMGGIGNTIYF. DNA for the CDR3: TGTGCCAGTAGTATGGGGGGAATTGGAAACACCATATATTTT.

This clone was observed a handful of times. The chain carries TRBV5-1 and TRBJ2-2; the D gene is possibly TRBD2 (5 bases). CDR3 size: 14 residues. The V end was cut by 4 bases, the J end by 4 bases, with 11 bases between. Germline V gives CDR1 SGHRS, CDR2 YFSETQ. CDR3: CASSGRTGTGELFF. The CDR3 nucleotides read TGCGCCAGCAGCGGAAGGACTGGCACCGGGGAGCTGTTTTTT.

V is TRBV3-1 (or the pseudogene TRBV3-2) and J is TRBJ1-5; the D is unclear. This CDR3 region has 13 residues. Germline V lookup: CDR1 LGHDT, CDR2 YNNKEL (reference sequence). Trimming pared 5 bases from V and 0 bases from J, leaving 5 bases between. CDR3 nucleotide sequence: TGTGCCAGCAGCGCCGATAGCAATCAGCCCCAGCATTTT. This codes for CASSADSNQPQHF.

The chain links TRBV18 to TRBJ2-2, with D unresolved. Germline V gene data show CDR1 as KGHSH and CDR2 as LQKENI. Trimming took off 3 bases at V and 0 bases at J, with 5 bases between the two ends. This CDR3 has 14 residues. As DNA, the CDR3 is TGTGCCAGCTCACCCTTTTCGAACACCGGGGAGCTGTTTTTT. It translates to CASSPFSNTGELFF.

The chain joins TRBV7-6 to TRBJ2-3, with TRBD2 identical over 11 bases. Looked up from germline, CDR1 is SGHVS and CDR2 is FNYEAQ. V lost 1 base, J lost 3 bases, and 0 bases stayed unmatched. This CDR3 contains 15 residues. In DNA, the CDR3 is TGTGCCAGCAGCTTAGGACTAGCGGGGACAGATACGCAGTATTTT. The encoded protein is CASSLGLAGTDTQYF.

This clone has just a few counts. V gene TRBV6-5 combines with J gene TRBJ1-2; D uncertain. V was cut by 8 bases and J by 3 bases, with 16 bases left in between. The CDR3 consists of 14 residues. Germline V lookup: CDR1 MNHEY, CDR2 SVGAGI. CDR3 protein: CASLEQSFYYGYTF. Here the CDR3 DNA reads TGTGCCAGCTTGGAACAGAGTTTTTACTATGGCTACACCTTC.

V is TRBV14 and J is TRBJ2-7; D not certain. CDR1 and CDR2 (germline): SGHDN, FVKESK. Trimming left V 4 bases short and J 0 bases short, with 10 bases between. The CDR3 length is 14 residues. The CDR3 sequence: CASSRVQNSYEQYF. The CDR3 bases are TGTGCCAGCAGCCGCGTCCAAAACTCCTACGAGCAGTACTTC.

The CDR3 is CASSVGTTNEKLFF. Written as DNA, the CDR3 is TGTGCCAGCAGCGTAGGAACAACTAATGAAAAACTGTTTTTT. This rearrangement joins TRBV9 to TRBJ1-4; unclear D gene. Trimming pared 0 bases from V and 0 bases from J, leaving 3 bases between. Germline V gives CDR1 SGDLS, CDR2 YYNGEE. The CDR3 length is 14 residues.

The V call is TRBV3-1 (or the pseudogene TRBV3-2), the J call TRBJ2-3; D remains unclear. The CDR3 length is 13 residues. From germline, CDR1 is LGHDT and CDR2 YNNKEL (reference sequence). V was clipped by 4 bases and J by 4 bases, with 9 bases between them. The CDR3 DNA reads TGTGCCAGCAGCCCCCGAGGTCCAGATACGCAGTATTTT. Protein product: CASSPRGPDTQYF.

This clone appeared a few times. V usage is TRBV27 and J usage is TRBJ2-1; D not resolved. Trimming shortened V by 2 bases and J by 8 bases, and 13 bases separated the two germline ends. This CDR3 has 14 amino acids. CDR1 and CDR2 from the germline V gene are MNHEY and SMNVEV (reference sequence). CDR3 DNA: TGTGCCAGCAGTTTAGGAAGGATTCTGTATGAGCAGTTCTTC. Residues: CASSLGRILYEQFF.

This chain uses TRBV25-1 with TRBJ2-1, with TRBD2 matching over 9 bases. Losses at the gene ends were 9 bases for V and 6 bases for J; bases not matched to a gene: 6. Germline values: CDR1 MGHDK, CDR2 SYGVNS. The CDR3 is made up of 13 amino acids. The CDR3 DNA follows: TGTGCCAGTATCTTTAGCGGGAGCAATGAGCAGTTCTTC. Translation: CASIFSGSNEQFF.

The chain employs TRBV5-1 and TRBJ2-1, with D maybe TRBD1 (7 bases). Looked up from germline, CDR1 is SGHRS and CDR2 is YFSETQ. V dropped 8 bases and J dropped 6 bases, with 18 bases sitting between them. The CDR3 runs to 14 residues. The CDR3 DNA follows: TGCGCCAGGATGACAGGGTTCGGGGGCAATGAGCAGTTCTTC. It codes for CARMTGFGGNEQFF. The entire variable domain, with the rest obtained from reference TRBV5-1 and TRBJ2-1, is as follows: KAGVTQTPRYLIKTRGQQVTLSCSPISGHRSVSWYQQTPGQGLQFLFEYFSETQRNKGNFPGRFSGRQFSNSRSEMNVSTLELGDSALYLCARMTGFGGNEQFFGPGTRLTVL.